A selection of T cell receptor beta chains follows, all from one sample in a study of blood T cell repertoires in COVID-19. TCRdb's copy holds only in-frame clones and misses some; the assay was immunoSEQ multiplex PCR. This sample has fewer than 350,000 clones, with 87% found just once. Sequencing was done on a sample of peripheral blood. The receptors were sampled from a woman aged 45-60 years who had recovered from COVID-19. CDR3s include the opening cysteine and the closing phenylalanine or tryptophan. A D gene is named only where the DNA matches it firmly. Size is omitted from some rows. Given values are once, few, many or a class for expanded clones.

CDR3 length: 14
D gene: TRBD1
V gene: TRBV5-4
clone size: -
J gene: TRBJ2-1
CDR3 protein: CASSPGQGYNEQFF
CDR3 DNA: TGTGCCAGCAGCCCTGGACAGGGTTACAATGAGCAGTTCTTC

CDR3 length: 15
D gene: TRBD1
V gene: TRBV5-1
clone size: few
J gene: TRBJ2-3
CDR3 protein: CASSLEGQGSDTQYF
CDR3 DNA: TGCGCCAGCAGCTTGGAGGGACAGGGCTCAGATACGCAGTATTTT

CDR3 length: 14
D gene: -
V gene: TRBV6-2/TRBV6-3
clone size: -
J gene: TRBJ1-2
CDR3 protein: CASSYEALGGSYTF
CDR3 DNA: TGTGCCAGCAGTTACGAAGCGCTTGGGGGGAGCTACACCTTC

CDR3 length: 14
D gene: -
V gene: TRBV6-2/TRBV6-3
clone size: -
J gene: TRBJ2-3
CDR3 protein: CASSLGLSTDTQYF
CDR3 DNA: TGTGCCAGCAGCCTGGGACTGAGCACAGATACGCAGTATTTT

CDR3 length: 15
D gene: -
V gene: TRBV4-1
clone size: -
J gene: TRBJ1-1
CDR3 protein: CASSQTDVTNTEAFF
CDR3 DNA: TGCGCCAGCAGCCAAACAGACGTCACGAACACTGAAGCTTTCTTT

CDR3 length: 16
D gene: -
V gene: TRBV4-2
clone size: -
J gene: TRBJ1-3
CDR3 protein: CASSQVATRGGNTIYF
CDR3 DNA: TGTGCCAGCAGCCAAGTTGCGACCAGGGGCGGGAACACCATATATTTT

CDR3 length: 13
D gene: -
V gene: TRBV5-7
clone size: -
J gene: TRBJ1-2
CDR3 protein: CASSERGNYGYTF
CDR3 DNA: TGTGCCAGCAGTGAAAGGGGGAACTATGGCTACACCTTC

CDR3 length: 15
D gene: TRBD2
V gene: TRBV6-5
clone size: few
J gene: TRBJ2-1
CDR3 protein: CASRLGTSGGGEQFF
CDR3 DNA: TGTGCCAGCAGATTGGGGACTAGCGGGGGTGGTGAGCAGTTCTTC

CDR3 length: 14
D gene: TRBD1
V gene: TRBV19
clone size: -
J gene: TRBJ1-5
CDR3 protein: CASSRGTGDQPQHF
CDR3 DNA: TGTGCCAGTAGTCGGGGGACAGGGGATCAGCCCCAGCATTTT

CDR3 length: 15
D gene: -
V gene: TRBV10-3
clone size: -
J gene: TRBJ1-6
CDR3 protein: CASGIRPDYNSPLHF
CDR3 DNA: TGTGCCAGCGGAATTAGGCCCGACTATAATTCACCCCTCCACTTT

CDR3 length: 15
D gene: -
V gene: TRBV5-1
clone size: -
J gene: TRBJ2-7
CDR3 protein: CASSLAPGESYEQYF
CDR3 DNA: TGCGCCAGCAGCTTGGCCCCGGGGGAATCCTACGAGCAGTACTTC

CDR3 length: 14
D gene: TRBD2
V gene: TRBV11-2
clone size: -
J gene: TRBJ2-3
CDR3 protein: CASRPTSGGDTQYF
CDR3 DNA: TGTGCCAGCAGGCCTACTAGCGGGGGGGATACGCAGTATTTT

CDR3 length: 14
D gene: TRBD1
V gene: TRBV5-1
clone size: -
J gene: TRBJ2-2
CDR3 protein: CASRWTGDTGELFF
CDR3 DNA: TGCGCCAGCAGGTGGACAGGCGACACCGGGGAGCTGTTTTTT